The 19 T cell receptor beta chains below were found in one sample sequenced in a study of blood T cells in healthy people across ages. For the second PCR, which ran for about 7 to 12 cycles, a sample-barcoded 5' primer and a J-beta primer mix were used. TCRdb passed the 5' RACE reads through MiXCR, listing each CDR3 protein once. Here the sample spans roughly 1,700,000 distinct CDR3 sequences, under 30% being singletons. Sequencing was done on a sample of blood. These receptors were taken from a woman aged 30 to 39 in good health.

This clonotype has at least ten counts. The V gene is TRBV20-1, the J gene TRBJ2-1, with D uncertain. The length of the CDR3 is 12 residues. Trimming took 3 bases from V and 5 from J, leaving 8 bases between them. Germline V gene lookup returns CDR1 DFQATT and CDR2 SNEGSKA (reference sequence). CDR3 bases: TGCAGTGCTAGTGCCTGGAACAATGAGCAGTTCTTC. Protein sequence: CSASAWNNEQFF.

The chain couples TRBV18 to TRBJ2-5; the match to TRBD2 covers 14 bases. Germline-derived CDR1 and CDR2 are KGHSH and LQKENI. Unmatched junction bases numbered 7, after V lost 3 bases and J lost 4 bases. The CDR3 runs 17 residues. The CDR3, as DNA: TGTGCCAGCTCACCGCCGGGACTAGCGGGGGAAGGAGAGACCCAGTACTTC. Its protein product is CASSPPGLAGEGETQYF. The full variable domain, completed using reference TRBV18 and TRBJ2-5, is NAGVMQNPRHLVRRRGQEARLRCSPMKGHSHVYWYRQLPEEGLKFMVYLQKENIIDESGMPKERFSAEFPKEGPSILRIQQVVRGDSAAYFCASSPPGLAGEGETQYFGPGTRLLVL.

Turning to this clonotype: An end of the junction differs from the germline gene, which may be a read error. V and J are TRBV5-1 and TRBJ2-7, with D hard to call. The germline V gene has CDR1 SGHRS and CDR2 YFSETQ. The length of the CDR3 is 12 residues. In DNA form, the CDR3 reads TGCGCCAACAGCCCAGATTCCTACGAGCAGTACTTC. Its protein is CANSPDSYEQYF.

In regard to this clonotype: Just one base apart from a much larger clone, this may be a read error. The CDR3 loop reads CASSQDGQGGYEQFF. DNA for the CDR3: TGCGCCAGCAGCCAAGACGGGCAGGGGGGCTACGAGCAGTTCTTC. The chain carries TRBV4-3 and TRBJ2-1, with D perhaps matching TRBD1 (7 bases). Germline CDR1 LGHNA, CDR2 YSLEER. The CDR3 contains 15 residues. Between the trimmed V and J ends, which lost 0 bases and 10 bases, there was a span of 16 bases.

This clonotype is a singleton in its sample. The CDR3 spells CASTSVAGRNEKLFF. In nucleotides, the CDR3 is TGTGCCAGCACCAGTGTAGCAGGGAGAAATGAAAAACTGTTTTTT. The rearrangement links TRBV7-9 to TRBJ1-4; D possibly corresponds to TRBD1 (5 bases). This CDR3 has 15 amino acids. Germline V gene sequence: CDR1 SEHNR, CDR2 FQNEAQ (reference sequence). The V gene lost 7 bases and the J gene lost 5 bases, with 17 bases spanning the gap.

This clonotype was seen more than once but under ten times. J is TRBJ2-3 and V is TRBV9; D is unclear. Trimming pared 3 bases from V and 1 base from J, leaving 15 bases between. The CDR3 has 16 residues. Germline loops: CDR1 SGDLS, CDR2 YYNGEE. The CDR3, as DNA: TGTGCCAGCAGCGACCCATACGGCATGGGCACAGATACGCAGTATTTT. Its translation: CASSDPYGMGTDTQYF.

This clonotype was counted many times. This chain uses TRBV29-1 with TRBJ2-3; no firm D call. V lost 6 bases and J lost 2, with 9 bases in between. The length of the CDR3 is 12 residues. CDR1 and CDR2 (germline): SQVTM, ANQGSEA. The CDR3 sequence is CSVPTDTDTQYF. DNA for the CDR3: TGCAGCGTGCCTACGGACACAGATACGCAGTATTTT.

This clonotype was seen ten or more times. This chain links TRBV5-1 with TRBJ2-7; TRBD2 might be the D (6 bases). Germline assignment: CDR1 SGHRS and CDR2 YFSETQ. The ends were cut back, 5 bases at V and 1 base at J, with 13 bases in the middle. CDR3 length: 14 residues. The CDR3 sequence is CASRRDVLSYEQYF. DNA of the CDR3: TGCGCCAGCAGGCGGGACGTACTTTCCTACGAGCAGTACTTC.

For this clonotype: Sequence at one end of the junction differs from germline and may be a read error. The chain combines TRBV12-3 or TRBV12-4 with TRBJ1-2; 10 nucleotides align to TRBD1. The CDR3 extends over 16 amino acids. CDR3 region: CTSTPAGTGAIYGYTF. For the CDR3, the DNA is TGTACCAGCACCCCTGCAGGGACAGGGGCAATCTATGGCTACACCTTC.

J is TRBJ2-1 and V is TRBV10-3; D may match TRBD1 or TRBD2 (7 bases each). Trimming removed 8 bases at V and 7 bases at J, with 21 bases between. The germline V gene has CDR1 ENHRY and CDR2 SYGVKD. This CDR3 has 15 amino acids. The CDR3 sequence is CAILSQGEGRNEQFF. The CDR3 DNA sequence: TGTGCCATCCTATCTCAGGGGGAGGGCCGGAATGAGCAGTTCTTC.

CDR3 DNA: TGTGCCAGCAGTGATGCCAGGGGGGCCCAGGAGCAGTACTTC. Translation gives CASSDARGAQEQYF. The rearrangement joins TRBV2 to TRBJ2-7; TRBD1 is a possible D gene (7 bases). The CDR3 extends over 14 amino acids. Trimming removed 3 bases from V and 7 bases from J, with 16 bases in between. Germline V lookup: CDR1 SNHLY, CDR2 FYNNEI.

The table lists this clonotype with many counts. The CDR3 here is CSARALSSEQYF. Written as DNA, the CDR3 is TGCAGTGCTAGAGCGTTGAGCTCCGAGCAGTACTTC. The chain carries TRBV20-1 and TRBJ2-5; D is unresolved. The J call may be mistaken, given a closer DNA end match to TRBJ2-7. The germline CDR1 and CDR2 sequences are DFQATT and SNEGSKA (reference sequence). This CDR3 spans 12 amino acids.

This clonotype was counted a few times. V usage is TRBV29-1 and J usage is TRBJ2-3, with D unclear. CDR3 length equals 15 residues. The V end was cut by 0 bases, the J end by 0 bases, with 10 bases between. Germline values: CDR1 SQVTM, CDR2 ANQGSEA. This chain's CDR3 is CSVEERPSSTDTQYF. The CDR3 nucleotides read TGCAGCGTTGAAGAACGACCTTCTAGCACAGATACGCAGTATTTT.

This clonotype turned up a few times. The chain couples TRBV20-1 to TRBJ2-1, with 11 bases matching TRBD2. The CDR3 runs 16 residues. CDR1 is DFQATT and CDR2 is SNEGSKA in the germline V gene (reference sequence). With 6 bases clipped from V and 4 bases from J, the junction kept 11 bases outside the gene matches. The CDR3 coding sequence is TGCAGTGCGGGGGACACTAGCGGGAGAAGATACAATGAGCAGTTCTTC. Translation gives CSAGDTSGRRYNEQFF.

The CDR3 loop is CSALRSGYGYTF. In DNA form, the CDR3 reads TGCAGCGCCCTGAGAAGCGGCTATGGCTACACCTTC. The chain is built from TRBV29-1 and TRBJ1-2; no clear D gene. The ends were cut back, 7 bases at V and 4 bases at J, with 13 bases in the middle. Germline V lookup: CDR1 SQVTM, CDR2 ANQGSEA. This CDR3 is built from 12 residues.

This clonotype was observed a few times. The chain carries TRBV12-3 or TRBV12-4 and TRBJ1-1, with TRBD1 matching 8 bases. The CDR3 loop spans 13 amino acids. V was pared by 6 bases and J by 4 bases, with 4 bases of the junction left unmatched. The CDR3 nucleotides read TGTGCCAGCAGACAGACAGGGGTCACTGAAGCTTTCTTT. As protein: CASRQTGVTEAFF.

A few counts support this clonotype. V and J are TRBV11-2 and TRBJ1-4, with TRBD1 identical over 7 bases. The junction had 14 bases not matched to a gene; V was cut back by 5 bases and J by 8 bases. CDR3 size: 16 residues. Germline lookup yields CDR1 SGHAT and CDR2 FQNNGV. The CDR3 DNA sequence: TGTGCCAGCAGCCCAGCCCGGGAGGGGGCACGGGAAAAACTGTTTTTT. Its protein is CASSPAREGAREKLFF.

The chain links TRBV24-1 to TRBJ2-3; 11 positions agree with TRBD1. Germline loops: CDR1 KGHDR, CDR2 SFDVKD. The CDR3 totals 22 residues. V gave up 10 bases and J gave up 6 bases; unmatched junction bases: 32. The CDR3 DNA sequence: TGTGCCACTGACTGGGACAGGGGGGTGGGTCCGGAAGAACACTCCAAGGCCGATACGCAGTATTTT. This encodes CATDWDRGVGPEEHSKADTQYF.

This clonotype was counted a few times. The junction and the germline gene differ at one end; a read error may be behind it. The chain employs TRBV29-1 and TRBJ2-3; D possibly corresponds to TRBD1 (6 bases). Germline-derived CDR1 and CDR2 are SQVTM and ANQGSEA. This CDR3 spans 13 amino acids. CDR3 sequence: CSGTGSHQDTQYF. The CDR3 DNA reads TGCAGCGGTACAGGGTCCCATCAAGATACTCAGTATTTT.